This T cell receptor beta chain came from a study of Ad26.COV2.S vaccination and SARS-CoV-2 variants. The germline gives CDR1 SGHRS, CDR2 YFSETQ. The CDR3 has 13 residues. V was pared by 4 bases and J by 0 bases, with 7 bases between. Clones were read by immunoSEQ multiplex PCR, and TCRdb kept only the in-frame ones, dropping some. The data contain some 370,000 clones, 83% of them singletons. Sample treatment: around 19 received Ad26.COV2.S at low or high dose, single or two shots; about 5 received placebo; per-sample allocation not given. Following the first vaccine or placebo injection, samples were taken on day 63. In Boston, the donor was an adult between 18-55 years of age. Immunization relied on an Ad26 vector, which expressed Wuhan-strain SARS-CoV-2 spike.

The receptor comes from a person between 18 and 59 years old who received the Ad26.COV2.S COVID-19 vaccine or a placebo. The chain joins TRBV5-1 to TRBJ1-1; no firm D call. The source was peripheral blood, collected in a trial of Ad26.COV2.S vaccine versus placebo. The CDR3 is CASSPAVNTEAFF. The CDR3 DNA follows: TGCGCCAGCAGCCCCGCCGTGAACACTGAAGCTTTCTTT.